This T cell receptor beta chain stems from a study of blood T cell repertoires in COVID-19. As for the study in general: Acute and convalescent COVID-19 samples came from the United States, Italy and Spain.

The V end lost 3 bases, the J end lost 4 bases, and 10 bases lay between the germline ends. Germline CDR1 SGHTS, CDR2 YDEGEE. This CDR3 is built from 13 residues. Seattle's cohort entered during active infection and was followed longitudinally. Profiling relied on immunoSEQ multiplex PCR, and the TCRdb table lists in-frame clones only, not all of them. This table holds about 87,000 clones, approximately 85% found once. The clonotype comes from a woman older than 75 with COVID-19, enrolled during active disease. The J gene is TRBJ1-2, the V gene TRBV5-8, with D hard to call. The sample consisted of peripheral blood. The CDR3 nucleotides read TGTGCCAGCAGCTCTTGGGCAAGCTATGGCTACACCTTC. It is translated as CASSSWASYGYTF.